This TCR beta chain was recovered during a study of T cells after yellow fever vaccination (dated by TCRdb to the late 2010s). Background on the whole study: The SMART-Seq v4 Ultra Low Input RNA kit was used to prepare libraries from fractions with low cell numbers. Blood was collected at multiple timepoints before and after primary and secondary immunization, and bulk PBMC replicates and cell subsets were isolated. To track T-cell clones before and after primary and booster YFV17D yellow fever vaccination, bulk TCR alpha and beta repertoires were sequenced longitudinally. Two healthy male donors, one aged 18 to 30 and one aged 30 to 39 years, were included in the cohort.

Sequencing took place on an Illumina NovaSeq 6000. Synthesis of TCR cDNA relied on 5'RACE template switching, a step that introduced a universal primer site along with unique molecular identifiers. Priming of cDNA synthesis was performed from both the TCR alpha and TCR beta constant segments. Library amplification used two PCR steps, and the second PCR step added sample barcodes and sequencing adapters. Libraries were sequenced on Illumina HiSeq 2500 (2x100 bp) or NovaSeq (2x150 bp). Under the source paper's analysis protocol: MIGEC was used to demultiplex reads and collapse the reads into UMI consensus sequences, and MiXCR was used for V(D)J alignment. Using edgeR on replicate PBMC samples, clonotypes were called vaccine-responding if FDR was below 0.01 and the log2 fold change was above 5 up to day 15. Each bulk clonotype received a CD4 or CD8 identity based on whether the sequenced CD4 or CD8 repertoire contained that clonotype at higher abundance. Using fastp at Q25 and MiXCR, TCRdb reprocessed the public reads and kept productive beta chains. Each record represents a unique CDR3 protein, reported with the most common genes and DNA among its rows. The V and J calls come from TCRdb's annotation, not from the publication. Across this sample there are over 250,000 distinct CDR3 sequences, with around 5.3% seen only once. The ten largest make up 2.5% to 4% of the sample.

Remarks on this clonotype: Which antigen it targets is not known. No much larger clonotype is one base removed from it; base qualities were not supplied.

The study at large found these results: After the booster, most of the clones that had expanded following primary vaccination were detected again (roughly 96% of CD4 and roughly 88% of CD8), which suggests that memory was broadly maintained. A small fraction of clonotypes appeared in both the CD4 and CD8 compartments, likely as a result of convergent recombination. Computational filtering was needed because FACS-sorted repertoires could contain abundant contaminating clonotypes from the bulk population. The secondary T-cell response was weaker than the primary response but faster, peaking on day 5 instead of day 15. Because only a couple of donors were included in the study, the extent to which the findings can be generalized is limited.

CDR1 and CDR2 were assigned from the germline V gene as MGHRA and YSYEKL. The germline ends are 13 bases apart after V is trimmed by 1 base and J by 0 bases. Spanning cysteine to phenylalanine, the CDR3 consists of 17 amino acids. Just the 51-base CDR3 DNA is kept, in frame starting at base 1. The treatment or condition label of this sample denotes: live attenuated yellow fever vaccine strain. PBMCs were isolated from peripheral blood using a standard Ficoll-Paque protocol. CD4 and CD8 T-cell fractions were isolated with Dynabeads CD4 and CD8 positive selection kits. RNA was extracted with TriZol from bulk PBMCs, CD4 and CD8 fractions, and dextramer-positive and dextramer-negative fractions.

Here the sequenced sample was CD4+ T cells sorted from PBMCs, taken on the day of the yellow fever booster vaccination. Recombination connected TRBV4-1 to TRBJ1-3; the D region possibly corresponds to TRBD1 (6 bases align). This receptor was identified in a man aged 18 to 35 who received the YFV17D yellow fever vaccine. The DNA is as follows: TGCGCCAGCAGCCAAGGACAGGCGGGGGCCTCTGGAAACACCATATATTTT. Its coded protein is CASSQGQAGASGNTIYF.